This T cell receptor beta chain was recovered during a study of neoadjuvant nivolumab and ipilimumab in lung cancer. Between the trimmed V and J ends, which lost 1 base and 6 bases, there was a span of 10 bases. The CDR3 is 14 residues long. Germline values: CDR1 SGHDT, CDR2 YYEEEE. The assay was immunoSEQ multiplex PCR, and TCRdb's table has in-frame clones only and misses some. The data contain more than 10,000 clones, around 95% of them singletons. The sample was peripheral blood, taken after neoadjuvant nivolumab, alone or with ipilimumab, at or shortly before surgery. The TCR comes from an adult with non-small cell lung cancer. The J gene is TRBJ2-2, the V gene TRBV5-6, with a weak D call TRBD1 (5 bases). DNA for the CDR3: TGTGCCAGCAGCTTGTCAGGGATCGCCGGGGAGCTGTTTTTT. Protein sequence: CASSLSGIAGELFF.